This entry lists 12 T cell receptor beta chains sequenced from one sample in a study of T cell responses to AZD1222 COVID-19 vaccine. Libraries were prepared by immunoSEQ multiplex PCR; TCRdb keeps only in-frame clonotypes and omits some of them. Altogether about 130,000 clones are present, roughly 90% being singletons, with the ten largest covering over 1.5%. The input for sequencing was peripheral blood, taken on day 0 of AZD1222 vaccination. Source of these receptors: an adult in good health.

This clone came up once. CDR3 sequence (DNA): TGTGCCAGCAGCTCAAGGACAGGGGCCCCCCCCTACGAGCAGTACTTC. Its protein product is CASSSRTGAPPYEQYF. The chain couples TRBV7-6 to TRBJ2-7, with 9 positions matching TRBD1. The CDR3 is 16 residues long. Germline CDR1 and CDR2: SGHVS and FNYEAQ. Trimming took 4 bases from V and 2 from J; bases not matched to a gene: 9.

V is TRBV3-1 (or the pseudogene TRBV3-2) and J is TRBJ2-2; 9 bases fit TRBD1. Germline CDR1 LGHDT, CDR2 YNNKEL (reference sequence). The CDR3 is 17 amino acids. The V gene end was trimmed by 1 base and the J gene end by 7 bases; junction bases not matched to a gene: 10. CDR3 nucleotides: TGTGCCAGCAGCCAAGGTTCAGGGACAGGGTATTTCGGGGAGCTGTTTTTT. Its protein is CASSQGSGTGYFGELFF.

The genes are TRBV15 and TRBJ2-7, with TRBD1 as a possible D gene (6 bases). CDR3 length: 14 residues. CDR1 is LNHNV and CDR2 is YYDKDF in the germline V gene (reference sequence). Trimming pared 5 bases from V and 3 bases from J, leaving 14 bases between. CDR3 bases: TGTGCCACCAGCCCGATCGGACAGAACTACGAGCAGTACTTC. Its translation is CATSPIGQNYEQYF.

This chain uses TRBV28 with TRBJ1-1, with D possibly being TRBD1 (6 bases). CDR3 size: 14 residues. The germline V and J ends were trimmed by 6 bases and 2 bases, with 13 bases remaining between them. In germline, CDR1 is MDHEN, CDR2 SYDVKM. The CDR3 loop is CASRQGGLNTEAFF. The CDR3 DNA is TGTGCCAGCAGACAGGGAGGATTAAACACTGAAGCTTTCTTT.

J is TRBJ1-5 and V is TRBV19; a possible D gene is TRBD1 (5 bases). The CDR3 is 15 residues long. Trimming removed 0 bases at V and 5 bases at J, with 11 bases between. CDR1 is LNHDA, CDR2 SQIVND, per germline (reference sequence). CDR3 sequence reads: CASSIDLRGHQPQHF. CDR3 DNA: TGTGCCAGTAGTATAGATCTGAGGGGACATCAGCCCCAGCATTTT. The whole variable domain, filled in from reference TRBV19 and TRBJ1-5, reads DGGITQSPKYLFRKEGQNVTLSCEQNLNHDAMYWYRQDPGQGLRLIYYSQIVNDFQKGDIAEGYSVSREKKESFPLTVTSAQKNPTAFYLCASSIDLRGHQPQHFGDGTRLSIL.

This clone was counted only a few times. The chain is built from TRBV6-4 and TRBJ1-1; 7 bases agree with TRBD1. CDR1 and CDR2 from the germline V gene are MRHNA and SNTAGT. The CDR3 contains 14 residues. J lost 4 bases, V lost 2 bases, and 4 bases had no gene match. This CDR3 is CASSDTNRGTEAFF. Written as DNA, the CDR3 is TGTGCCAGCAGTGACACAAACAGGGGCACTGAAGCTTTCTTT.

V usage is TRBV2 and J usage is TRBJ1-5; weak D call: TRBD1 (6 bases). This CDR3 region has 14 residues. Germline V lookup: CDR1 SNHLY, CDR2 FYNNEI. The ends were cut back, 3 bases at V and 4 bases at J, with 10 bases in the middle. The CDR3: CASSDRGKNQPQHF. As DNA, the CDR3 is TGTGCCAGCAGTGACAGGGGAAAGAATCAGCCCCAGCATTTT.

This clone occurred once. The rearrangement links TRBV14 to TRBJ1-1, with D unresolved. The CDR3 contains 16 residues. Germline V CDR1 and CDR2: SGHDN, FVKESK. Trimming took 2 bases from V and 0 from J, leaving 13 bases between them. In DNA, the CDR3 is TGTGCCAGCAGCCAACCAATTGGGGTGATGAACACTGAAGCTTTCTTT. Its protein product is CASSQPIGVMNTEAFF.

This rearrangement joins TRBV30 to TRBJ1-5; 8 bases are a match to TRBD1. The ends lost 2 bases at V and 2 bases at J; junction bases unmatched: 5. Germline V CDR1 and CDR2: GTSNPN, SVGIG (reference sequence). The CDR3 covers 15 residues. As DNA, the CDR3 is TGTGCCTGGAGTCTCTCGGGACAGGGCAATCAGCCCCAGCATTTT. It codes for CAWSLSGQGNQPQHF.

This chain joins TRBV9 and TRBJ2-3; 9 bases fit TRBD2. Trimming at V came to 3 bases and at J to 4 bases, leaving 9 bases not matched to a gene. The CDR3 runs to 16 residues. Germline V gives CDR1 SGDLS, CDR2 YYNGEE. The CDR3 sequence is CASSARGGHNADTQYF. CDR3 nucleotide sequence: TGTGCCAGCAGCGCGCGGGGGGGCCATAATGCAGATACGCAGTATTTT.

The chain employs TRBV18 and TRBJ2-1; 8 positions agree with TRBD1. The CDR3 extends over 13 amino acids. V lost 6 bases to trimming and J lost 9 bases; unmatched junction nucleotides: 7. Germline assignment: CDR1 KGHSH and CDR2 LQKENI. This CDR3 reads CASSTDRGSEQFF. In DNA form, the CDR3 reads TGTGCCAGCTCGACAGACAGGGGCAGTGAGCAGTTCTTC.

The CDR3 DNA is TGTGCCAGCAGTGAACGTGTGAAGAACACTGAAGCTTTCTTT. Its protein is CASSERVKNTEAFF. The V gene is TRBV6-1, the J gene TRBJ1-1, with no clear D. The germline V gene encodes CDR1 MNHNS and CDR2 SASEGT. The CDR3 sequence is 14 residues long. Trimming stripped 2 bases from V and 1 base from J, with 8 bases between.